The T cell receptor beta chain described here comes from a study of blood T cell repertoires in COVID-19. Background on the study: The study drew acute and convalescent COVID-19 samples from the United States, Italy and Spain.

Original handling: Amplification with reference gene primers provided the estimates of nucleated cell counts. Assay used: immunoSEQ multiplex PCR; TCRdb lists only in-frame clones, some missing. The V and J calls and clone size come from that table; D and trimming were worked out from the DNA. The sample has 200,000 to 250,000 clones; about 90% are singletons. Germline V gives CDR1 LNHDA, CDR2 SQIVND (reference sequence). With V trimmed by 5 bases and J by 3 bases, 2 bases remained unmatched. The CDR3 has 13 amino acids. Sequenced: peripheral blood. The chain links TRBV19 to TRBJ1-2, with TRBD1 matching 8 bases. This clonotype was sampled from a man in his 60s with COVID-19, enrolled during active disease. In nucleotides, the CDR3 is TGTGCCAGTAGTCCGACAGGGGACTATGGCTACACCTTC. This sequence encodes CASSPTGDYGYTF.